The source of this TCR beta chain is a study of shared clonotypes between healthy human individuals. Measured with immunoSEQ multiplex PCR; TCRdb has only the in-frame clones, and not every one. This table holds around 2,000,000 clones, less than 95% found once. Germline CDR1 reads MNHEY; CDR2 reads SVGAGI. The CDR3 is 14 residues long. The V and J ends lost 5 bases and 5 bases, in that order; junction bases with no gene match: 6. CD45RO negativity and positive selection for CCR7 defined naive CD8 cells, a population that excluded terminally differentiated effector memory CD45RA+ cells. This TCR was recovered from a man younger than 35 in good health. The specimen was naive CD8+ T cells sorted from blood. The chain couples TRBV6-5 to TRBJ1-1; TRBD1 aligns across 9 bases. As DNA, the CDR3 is TGTGCCAGCAGTGACAGGGGGGGTAGAACTGAAGCTTTCTTT. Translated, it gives CASSDRGGRTEAFF.